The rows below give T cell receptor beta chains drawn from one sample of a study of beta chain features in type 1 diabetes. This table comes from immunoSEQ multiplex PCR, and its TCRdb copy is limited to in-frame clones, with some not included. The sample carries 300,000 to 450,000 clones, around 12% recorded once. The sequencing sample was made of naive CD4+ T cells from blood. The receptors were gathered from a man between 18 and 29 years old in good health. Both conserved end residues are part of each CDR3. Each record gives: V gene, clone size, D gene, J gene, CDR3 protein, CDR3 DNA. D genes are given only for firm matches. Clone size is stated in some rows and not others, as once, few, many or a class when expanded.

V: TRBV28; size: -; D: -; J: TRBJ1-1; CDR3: CASRWGGGTEAFF; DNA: TGTGCCAGCAGATGGGGGGGAGGCACTGAAGCTTTCTTT
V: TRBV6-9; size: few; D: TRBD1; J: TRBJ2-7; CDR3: CASSYRDRGNEQYF; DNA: TGTGCCAGCAGTTACAGGGACAGGGGTAACGAGCAGTACTTC
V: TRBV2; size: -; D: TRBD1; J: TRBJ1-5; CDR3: CASSVGTGDFSSNQPQHF; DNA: TGTGCCAGCAGTGTAGGGACAGGGGACTTCTCAAGCAATCAGCCCCAGCATTTT
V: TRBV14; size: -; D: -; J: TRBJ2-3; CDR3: CASSQGRYTQYF; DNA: TGTGCCAGCAGCCAAGGCCGGTATACGCAGTATTTT
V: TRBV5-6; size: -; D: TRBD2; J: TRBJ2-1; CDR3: CAGVFAREDNEQFF; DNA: TGTGCCGGGGTCTTTGCGCGGGAGGACAATGAGCAGTTCTTC
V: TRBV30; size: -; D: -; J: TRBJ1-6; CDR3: CAWTQNNGYSPLHF; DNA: TGTGCCTGGACACAAAACAACGGGTATTCACCCCTCCACTTT
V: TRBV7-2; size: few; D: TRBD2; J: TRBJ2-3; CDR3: CASSLGGGPLDTQYF; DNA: TGTGCCAGCAGCTTAGGGGGAGGGCCCCTAGATACGCAGTATTTT
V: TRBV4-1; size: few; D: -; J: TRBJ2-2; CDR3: CASSQFPRETGELFF; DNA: TGCGCCAGCAGCCAATTCCCCAGGGAAACCGGGGAGCTGTTTTTT
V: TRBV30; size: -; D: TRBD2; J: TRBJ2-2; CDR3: CAWRWLAGVGELFF; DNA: TGTGCCTGGAGATGGCTAGCGGGGGTCGGGGAGCTGTTTTTT
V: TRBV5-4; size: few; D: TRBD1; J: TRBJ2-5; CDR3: CASSLGQGKETQYF; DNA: TGTGCCAGCAGCCTCGGACAGGGGAAAGAGACCCAGTACTTC
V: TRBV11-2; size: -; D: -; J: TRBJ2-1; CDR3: CASSFWGLQSSYNEQFF; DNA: TGTGCCAGCAGCTTTTGGGGCCTCCAGAGCTCCTACAATGAGCAGTTCTTC
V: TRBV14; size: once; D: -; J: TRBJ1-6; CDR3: CASRAFYNSPLHF; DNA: TGTGCCAGCAGAGCCTTCTATAATTCACCCCTCCACTTT
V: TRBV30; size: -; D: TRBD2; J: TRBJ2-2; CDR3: CASPPSGNTGELFF; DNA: TGTGCCTCCCCCCCTAGCGGGAACACCGGGGAGCTGTTTTTT
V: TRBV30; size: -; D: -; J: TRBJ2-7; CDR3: CAWSGWSYEQYF; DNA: TGTGCCTGGAGTGGATGGAGCTACGAGCAGTACTTC
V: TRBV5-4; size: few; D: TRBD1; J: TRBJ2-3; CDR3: CASSWYTTGTGGRDTQYF; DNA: TGTGCCAGCAGCTGGTACACGACCGGGACAGGGGGCCGTGATACGCAGTATTTT
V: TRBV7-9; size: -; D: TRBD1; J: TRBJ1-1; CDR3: CASSFNRGGTEAFF; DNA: TGTGCCAGCAGCTTCAACAGGGGTGGCACTGAAGCTTTCTTT
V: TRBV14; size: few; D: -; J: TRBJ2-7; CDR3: CASSPWEADYEQYF; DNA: TGTGCCAGCAGCCCCTGGGAGGCTGACTACGAGCAGTACTTC
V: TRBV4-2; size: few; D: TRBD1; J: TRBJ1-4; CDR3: CASSPGQGSGVEKLFF; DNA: TGTGCCAGCAGCCCGGGACAGGGGAGCGGTGTTGAAAAACTGTTTTTT
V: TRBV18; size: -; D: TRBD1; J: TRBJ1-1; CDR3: CASSLGQLNTEAFF; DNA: TGTGCCAGCTCTTTGGGACAGTTGAACACTGAAGCTTTCTTT
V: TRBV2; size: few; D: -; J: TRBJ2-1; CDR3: CASSGDSYNEQFF; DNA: TGTGCCAGCAGCGGGGACTCCTACAATGAGCAGTTCTTC
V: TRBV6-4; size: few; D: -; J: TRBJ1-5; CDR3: CASSHEYSNQPQHF; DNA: TGTGCCAGCAGCCACGAGTATAGCAATCAGCCCCAGCATTTT
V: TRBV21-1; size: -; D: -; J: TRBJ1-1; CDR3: CASSKEGWTGNTEAFF; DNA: TGTGCCAGCAGCAAAGAGGGGTGGACGGGGAACACTGAAGCTTTCTTT
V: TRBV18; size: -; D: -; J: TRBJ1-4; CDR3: CASSKDREGGEKLFF; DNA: TGTGCCAGCTCAAAGGACCGGGAGGGCGGTGAAAAACTGTTTTTT
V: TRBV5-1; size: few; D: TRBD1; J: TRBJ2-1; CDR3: CASSLRTGAEGVQFF; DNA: TGCGCCAGCAGCTTACGGACAGGGGCCGAGGGGGTGCAGTTCTTC
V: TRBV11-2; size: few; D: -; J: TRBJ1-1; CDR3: CASSSLSVQAFF; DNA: TGTGCCAGCAGCTCTCTGTCCGTTCAAGCTTTCTTT
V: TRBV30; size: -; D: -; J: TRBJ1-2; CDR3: CAWSVLHGQGTSYTF; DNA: TGTGCCTGGAGTGTGCTTCATGGGCAGGGGACGAGCTACACCTTC
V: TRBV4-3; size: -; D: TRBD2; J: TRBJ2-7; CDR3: CASSQESVTSGRTYKQYF; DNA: TGCGCCAGCAGCCAAGAATCGGTGACTAGCGGTAGAACCTACAAGCAGTACTTC
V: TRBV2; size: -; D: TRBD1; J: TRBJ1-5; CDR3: CASRGTGGFYQPQHF; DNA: TGTGCCAGCAGAGGGACAGGGGGCTTCTATCAGCCCCAGCATTTT
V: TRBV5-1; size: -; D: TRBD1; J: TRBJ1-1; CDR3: CASSFRTGVNTEAFF; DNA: TGCGCCAGCAGCTTCCGGACAGGTGTGAACACTGAAGCTTTCTTT
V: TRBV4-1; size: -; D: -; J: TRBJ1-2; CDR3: CASSQTGTRRGYTF; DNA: TGCGCCAGCAGCCAAACCGGGACTCGGCGGGGCTACACCTTC
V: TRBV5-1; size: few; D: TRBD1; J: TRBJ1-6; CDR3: CASSSRTGGNSPLHF; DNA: TGCGCCAGCAGCTCGAGGACAGGGGGCAATTCACCCCTCCACTTT
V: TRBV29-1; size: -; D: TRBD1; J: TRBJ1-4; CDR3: CSVTPPGQGSPSGKLFF; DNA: TGCAGCGTTACCCCCCCGGGACAGGGTTCCCCCTCCGGGAAACTGTTTTTT
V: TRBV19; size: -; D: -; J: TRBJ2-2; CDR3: CASSIEAFTGELFF; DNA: TGTGCCAGTAGTATAGAGGCATTTACCGGGGAGCTGTTTTTT
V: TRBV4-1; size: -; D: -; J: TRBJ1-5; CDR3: CASSHRQSNQPQHF; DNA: TGCGCCAGCAGCCACCGACAGAGCAATCAGCCCCAGCATTTT
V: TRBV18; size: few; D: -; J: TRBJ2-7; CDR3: CASSPASRGVEQYF; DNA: TGTGCCAGCTCCCCGGCGAGCAGGGGAGTGGAGCAGTACTTC
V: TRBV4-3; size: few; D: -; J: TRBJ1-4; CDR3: CASSQEYEPVEKLFF; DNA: TGCGCCAGCAGCCAAGAATACGAGCCCGTCGAAAAACTGTTTTTT
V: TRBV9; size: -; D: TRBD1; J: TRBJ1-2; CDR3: CASSVDQGDYGYTF; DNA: TGTGCCAGCAGCGTAGACCAGGGGGACTATGGCTACACCTTC